The subject of this entry is one T cell receptor beta chain. Its antigen target is currently unknown. A read error is possible here, since a much larger clone lies one base away. The library was built by means of multiplex PCR. Sequencing instrument: Illumina HiSeq 2500. TCRbeta libraries were built by three rounds of nested PCR using primers (Table S4), following protocols modified from ARM-PCR. Before sequencing, PCR products of 200-500 bp were excised from the gel and purified with the QIAquick gel extraction kit. In the paper's pipeline: Reads were cleaned with Trimmomatic, merged with FLASH into complete CDR3 sequences, and assigned to V(D)J germline segments with MiTCR. VDJtools was used to compute clonal diversity as the inverse Simpson's index. In-frame sequences lacking a premature stop codon were counted as productive reads. The public reads were quality trimmed at Q25 with fastp and then assembled into clones with MiXCR by TCRdb, keeping productive beta chains. Entries are consolidated by CDR3 protein sequence, retaining the most common genes and DNA. TCRdb assigned the V and J calls; the authors' analysis was not used. The sample data list 120,000 or so distinct CDR3 sequences, and around three fifths of these were observed just once. The ten largest clones take up roughly 12% of the sample.

From a lookup of the germline V gene (reference sequence), CDR1 and CDR2 are MNHNY and SVGAGI. The CDR3 measures 12 amino acids from cysteine to phenylalanine. Only the CDR3 DNA stays, 36 bases, in frame from base 1. The data belong to a study of tumor and adjacent non-tumor tissue in lung cancer (dated by TCRdb to 2017 to 2018). A note on the overall study: Of the cohort, about 11 patients had adenocarcinoma, 2 had squamous cell carcinoma and 1 had small cell lung cancer. The study compared bulk TCRbeta repertoires from lung tumor tissue and matched distant non-tumor lung tissue of approximately 14 lung cancer patients. The 15 or so patients were aged roughly 31 to 85 years, included roughly ten men and 5 women, and had TNM stage I to III disease. More than 25 paired specimens, one tumor and one normal lung sample per patient, were profiled by TCRbeta CDR3 sequencing. A total of fewer than 150 million productive TCRbeta reads were generated by sequencing, corresponding to an average of roughly 4 million reads per sample. The investigation overall reported the following: The top 100 clones accounted for a significantly larger cumulative portion of the repertoire in normal lung than in tumor tissue. TCR diversity was significantly higher in younger patients, and higher tumor TCR diversity was associated with shorter overall and disease-free survival. Because peripheral blood was not sequenced, blood TCRbeta repertoires in the lung cancer patients of the study were not examined. Significantly higher TCR diversity (inverse Simpson) was observed in tumor tissue than in normal lung tissue (around 450 vs 150, P = 0.0075, Mann-Whitney U test). The cohort had only about 16 patients, and the authors noted that larger samples and more detailed clinical data are needed. Neither the sequencing platform nor unique molecular identifiers are named or mentioned anywhere in the methods.

Bulk unsorted tissue served as the source for RNA extraction, and RNA quality was assessed using a NanoDrop ND-1000 and an Agilent 2100. Newly diagnosed lung cancer patients without prior chemotherapy who had been admitted for thoracic surgery in China between August and November 2014 were enrolled as donors. Patients with previous radiotherapy or chemotherapy, or with another concurrent cancer, were excluded from the study. Pieces of surgical tissue measuring about 1-2.1 cm3 were kept in RNAlater solution and stored at -80 degrees C until use. The source is a man aged 30-40 years with non-small cell lung cancer. Specimen: lung tumor tissue. The sequence links TRBV6-6 to TRBJ2-5, and TRBD1 may be the D gene, going by 6 matching bases. The DNA sequence reads TGTGCCAGCACCCTCGTTTTAGGACAGCGAGACTTC. This is translated as CASTLVLGQRDF.